These 2 T cell receptor beta chains were sequenced from one sample in a study of beta chain features in type 1 diabetes. Points from the study as a whole: Within each of all four CD4+ subsets, Type 1 diabetes patients had TCRB CDR3s that were moderately but significantly shorter.

As every portion of the isolated RNA was reverse transcribed, the sequencing read expressed TCRB transcripts. TCRdb's copy holds only in-frame clones and misses some; the assay was immunoSEQ multiplex PCR. The sample lists over 300,000 clones, 9.3% occurring once. For these TCRs, the target antigens are not known. The sequenced sample consisted of central memory CD4+ T cells from blood. These receptors were taken from a man between 25 and 39 years old with type 1 diabetes.

This clone was recorded a few times. The genes are TRBV13 and TRBJ1-3; D is unresolved. Trimming left V 5 bases short and J 0 bases short, with 14 bases between. Germline-derived CDR1 and CDR2 are PRHDT and FYEKMQ (reference sequence). This CDR3 spans 16 amino acids. The CDR3 DNA follows: TGTGCCAGCAGCCCTGGGAGGGTAAACTCTGGAAACACCATATATTTT. It yields the protein CASSPGRVNSGNTIYF. Full variable domain (missing parts from reference TRBV13 and TRBJ1-3): AAGVIQSPRHLIKEKRETATLKCYPIPRHDTVYWYQQGPGQDPQFLISFYEKMQSDKGSIPDRFSAQQFSDYHSELNMSSLELGDSALYFCASSPGRVNSGNTIYFGEGSWLTVV.

The rearrangement joins TRBV7-2 to TRBJ2-1; a weak D match, TRBD2 (6 bases). CDR3 length equals 15 residues. Between the trimmed V and J ends, which lost 6 bases and 0 bases, there was a span of 12 bases. Germline loops: CDR1 SGHTA, CDR2 FQGNSA. CDR3: CASSAGTLSYNEQFF. The CDR3 DNA reads as TGTGCCAGCAGTGCCGGGACTCTCTCCTACAATGAGCAGTTCTTC.